The 10 T cell receptor beta chains below come from one sample, sequenced in a study of CD8+ T cells in alopecia areata. After isolation, RNA underwent reverse transcription to generate cDNA as the sequencing template. The table came from immunoSEQ multiplex PCR; TCRdb's copy has only in-frame clones and leaves some out. The sample yields about 190,000 clones, 45% to 75% seen once. Noted treatment: oral pan-JAK inhibitor, 5-10 mg twice daily. The sequenced sample was CD4+ T cells sorted from blood, obtained at week 4, from a patient treated with tofacitinib. These receptor sequences come from a human donor with alopecia areata.

The V gene is TRBV29-1, the J gene TRBJ2-3; no firm D call. Germline CDR1 and CDR2: SQVTM and ANQGSEA. The CDR3 runs to 12 residues. Trimming removed 4 bases at V and 2 bases at J, with 7 bases between. The CDR3 here is CSVVQDTDTQYF. CDR3 DNA sequence: TGCAGCGTTGTTCAGGACACAGATACGCAGTATTTT.

This chain connects TRBV14 to TRBJ2-3; the D call may be TRBD1 or TRBD2 (5 bases each). CDR1 is SGHDN, CDR2 FVKESK, per germline. The CDR3 is 13 amino acids. The ends were cut back, 0 bases at V and 14 bases at J, with 15 bases in the middle. The CDR3 is CASSQEVSGLSYF. The CDR3 region has the DNA TGTGCCAGCAGCCAAGAGGTTTCGGGGCTGTCGTATTTT.

This chain connects TRBV5-6 to TRBJ2-1; D is perhaps TRBD1 (5 bases). Germline V lookup: CDR1 SGHDT, CDR2 YYEEEE. The ends were cut back, 1 base at V and 11 bases at J, with 7 bases in the middle. This CDR3 comprises 11 residues. DNA for the CDR3: TGTGCCAGCAGCTTGAAGGGGAAGCAGTTCTTC. It codes for CASSLKGKQFF. Drawing the rest from reference TRBV5-6 and TRBJ2-1, the complete variable domain is DAGVTQSPTHLIKTRGQQVTLRCSPKSGHDTVSWYQQALGQGPQFIFQYYEEEERQRGNFPDRFSGHQFPNYSSELNVNALLLGDSALYLCASSLKGKQFFGPGTRLTVL.

V and J are TRBV2 and TRBJ1-2; 7 bases agree with TRBD1. The CDR3 is 12 amino acids. V trimming: 6 bases; J trimming: 8 bases; junction bases outside the gene matches: 6. Per germline, CDR1 SNHLY and CDR2 FYNNEI. The chain's CDR3 is CASRTGYDGYTF. The CDR3 DNA follows: TGTGCCAGCAGGACAGGGTACGACGGCTACACCTTC.

J is TRBJ2-4 and V is TRBV30; perhaps D is TRBD1 or TRBD2 (6 bases each). Between the trimmed V and J ends, which lost 3 bases and 8 bases, there was a span of 14 bases. CDR3 length equals 13 residues. Germline V lookup: CDR1 GTSNPN, CDR2 SVGIG (reference sequence). CDR3 sequence: CAWRTNREDIQYF. CDR3 in DNA: TGTGCCTGGAGGACTAACAGGGAGGACATTCAGTACTTC.

This CDR3 reads CAISSGTGSMNTEAFF. CDR3 nucleotide sequence: TGTGCCATCAGTTCCGGGACAGGTTCAATGAACACTGAAGCTTTCTTT. The chain couples TRBV10-3 to TRBJ1-1; 8 bases are a match to TRBD1. Germline loops: CDR1 ENHRY, CDR2 SYGVKD. This CDR3 region has 16 residues. V was clipped by 5 bases and J by 0 bases; unmatched bases: 8.

This clone was found a few times. The chain carries TRBV4-1 and TRBJ1-5, with D possibly TRBD1 on 6 matching bases. CDR1 and CDR2 from the germline V gene are MGHRA and YSYEKL. Trimming removed 1 base from V and 5 bases from J, with 9 bases in between. This CDR3 is 14 amino acids long. As DNA, the CDR3 is TGCGCCAGCAGCCAAGGACAGGTATATCAGCCCCAGCATTTT. Translation gives CASSQGQVYQPQHF.

The chain has TRBV30 and TRBJ2-5; weak D call: TRBD2 (7 bases). The CDR3 covers 13 residues. The germline V gene encodes CDR1 GTSNPN and CDR2 SVGIG (reference sequence). Trimming took off 5 bases at V and 4 bases at J, with 14 bases between the two ends. CDR3 sequence: CAWGRRGPETQYF. The DNA for the CDR3 is TGTGCCTGGGGGCGGCGGGGGCCAGAGACCCAGTACTTC.

The chain joins TRBV30 to TRBJ2-5, with D perhaps matching TRBD1 (6 bases). Germline V gene lookup returns CDR1 GTSNPN and CDR2 SVGIG (reference sequence). The CDR3 extends over 13 amino acids. V shed 1 base and J shed 5 bases, with 11 bases lying between them. CDR3 sequence reads: CAWSGTARETQYF. For the CDR3, the DNA is TGTGCCTGGAGTGGGACAGCCCGGGAGACCCAGTACTTC. Full variable domain (missing parts from reference TRBV30 and TRBJ2-5): SQTIHQWPATLVQPVGSPLSLECTVEGTSNPNLYWYRQAAGRGLQLLFYSVGIGQISSEVPQNLSASRPQDRQFILSSKKLLLSDSGFYLCAWSGTARETQYFGPGTRLLVL.

V is TRBV29-1 and J is TRBJ1-3; D remains unclear. The germline V gene has CDR1 SQVTM and CDR2 ANQGSEA. V lost 5 bases and J lost 1, with 24 bases in between. The length of the CDR3 is 18 residues. In DNA, the CDR3 is TGCAGCGTTATCGGGTCCCTTCCGTCGGGTTCATCTGGAAACACCATATATTTT. Translation: CSVIGSLPSGSSGNTIYF.